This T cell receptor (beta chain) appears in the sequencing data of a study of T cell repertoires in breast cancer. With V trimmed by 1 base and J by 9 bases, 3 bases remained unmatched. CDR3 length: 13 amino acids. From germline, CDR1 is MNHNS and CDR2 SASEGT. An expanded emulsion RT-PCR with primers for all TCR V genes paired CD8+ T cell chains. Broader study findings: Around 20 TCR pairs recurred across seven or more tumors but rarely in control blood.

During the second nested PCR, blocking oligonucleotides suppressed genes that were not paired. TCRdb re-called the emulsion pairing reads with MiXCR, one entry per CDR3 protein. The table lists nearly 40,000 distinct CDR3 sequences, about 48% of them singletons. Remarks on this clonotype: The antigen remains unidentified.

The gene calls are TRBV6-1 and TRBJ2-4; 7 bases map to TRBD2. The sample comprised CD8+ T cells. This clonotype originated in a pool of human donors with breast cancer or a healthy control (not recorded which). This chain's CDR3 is CASSEGPGGIQYF. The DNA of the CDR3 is TGTGCCAGCAGTGAAGGGCCGGGGGGCATTCAGTACTTC.